The clone carrying this TCR beta chain was found a few times. TCRdb processed the PCR reads anew with MiXCR; each CDR3 protein has one entry. This table holds a few hundred thousand distinct CDR3 sequences, roughly 24% found once. The entry originates in a study of molecular identifiers for immune sequencing clone quantification. J lost 2 bases, V lost 7 bases, and 8 bases had no gene match. Germline lookup yields CDR1 MNHEY and CDR2 SVGAGI. The CDR3 is 14 amino acids. Sequenced input: naive CD8+ T cells from blood, with Jurkat cell RNA spiked in. As for subset: FACS-sorted CD8+CD4-CCR7+CD45RA+ naive T cells. The source of this sequence is a human donor in good health. Some libraries in this study had Jurkat cell RNA spiked in. The rearrangement joins TRBV6-5 to TRBJ2-7, with 7 bases fitting TRBD1. Here the CDR3 DNA reads TGTGCCAGCAATTTGACAGGGTACACCTACGAGCAGTACTTC. Residues: CASNLTGYTYEQYF.